This is a list of T cell receptor beta chains from one sample in a study of cytomegalovirus exposure and HLA in healthy donors. Measured with immunoSEQ multiplex PCR; TCRdb has only the in-frame clones, and not every one. The sample yields hundreds of thousands of clones, roughly 91% seen once. Sequencing used PBMCs. The receptors derive from a woman younger than 30 in good health and CMV-seropositive. CDR3s include the opening cysteine and the closing phenylalanine or tryptophan. The order of the fields is clone size, D gene, J gene, V gene, CDR3 protein, CDR3 DNA. The D gene is left open where the match is weak. The size field is filled for only some rows; it gives once, few, many or a size class.

.,.,TRBJ2-1,TRBV18,CASSPPARYNEQFF,TGTGCCAGCTCACCACCGGCACGATACAATGAGCAGTTCTTC
.,.,TRBJ2-1,TRBV12-5,CASGSHLAPTDPSYNEQFF,TGTGCTAGTGGTTCCCACCTAGCGCCGACCGACCCCTCCTACAATGAGCAGTTCTTC
.,.,TRBJ2-1,TRBV5-5,CASSFRGASSYNEQFF,TGTGCCAGCAGCTTCAGGGGCGCCAGCTCCTACAATGAGCAGTTCTTC
.,TRBD1,TRBJ2-7,TRBV19,CASRKGVGQGSYEQYF,TGTGCCAGTAGGAAGGGGGTCGGACAGGGATCCTACGAGCAGTACTTC
.,TRBD1,TRBJ1-2,TRBV19,CASSRDRGRDPNYGYTF,TGTGCCAGTAGTAGGGACAGGGGACGTGATCCTAACTATGGCTACACCTTC
.,TRBD2,TRBJ2-3,TRBV27,CASSLYSTSGILDTQYF,TGTGCCAGCAGTTTATATTCGACTAGCGGGATTCTAGATACGCAGTATTTT
.,.,TRBJ2-5,TRBV18,CASSVGTGTGDNF,.
.,.,TRBJ1-3,TRBV10-3,CAISEQNSGNTIYF,TGTGCCATCAGTGAGCAGAACTCTGGAAACACCATATATTTT
.,.,TRBJ1-1,TRBV29-1,CSVQSHGGGGTEAFF,TGCAGCGTACAATCTCATGGGGGAGGAGGCACTGAAGCTTTCTTT
.,TRBD2,TRBJ2-1,TRBV5-1,CASASPDRTSGNEQFF,TGCGCCAGCGCTTCGCCGGACCGGACTAGCGGGAATGAGCAGTTCTTC
.,.,TRBJ2-1,TRBV27,CASSLGGGAHNEQFF,TGTGCCAGCAGTTTAGGAGGGGGCGCCCACAATGAGCAGTTCTTC
.,TRBD1,TRBJ2-1,TRBV11-3,CASSPDRSYNEQFF,TGTGCCAGCAGCCCGGACAGGTCCTACAATGAGCAGTTCTTC
.,.,TRBJ1-5,TRBV6-1,CASSEKGGVYSNQPQHF,TGTGCCAGCAGTGAAAAGGGAGGCGTGTATAGCAATCAGCCCCAGCATTTT
.,TRBD1,TRBJ1-1,TRBV4-1,CASSQGRRTGGNTEAFF,TGCGCCAGCAGCCAAGGTCGAAGGACAGGGGGAAACACTGAAGCTTTCTTT
.,.,TRBJ2-7,TRBV5-4,CASSLAPYYEQYF,TGTGCCAGCAGCTTGGCCCCGTACTACGAGCAGTACTTC
.,.,TRBJ2-5,TRBV4-2,CASSQGPRGETQYF,TGTGCCAGCAGCCAAGGTCCCAGAGGCGAGACCCAGTACTTC
.,.,TRBJ2-3,TRBV27,CASSSRGSDTQYF,TGTGCCAGCAGTTCCAGGGGATCGGATACGCAGTATTTT
.,.,TRBJ1-1,TRBV13,CASSFGGTEAFF,TGTGCCAGCAGCTTTGGAGGCACTGAAGCTTTCTTT
once,.,TRBJ1-1,TRBV29-1,CSVEIGGTEAFF,TGCAGCGTTGAAATAGGGGGAACTGAAGCTTTCTTT
.,.,TRBJ1-1,TRBV15,CATSLERITEAFF,TGTGCCACCAGCCTAGAGCGTATCACTGAAGCTTTCTTT
few,TRBD1,TRBJ1-1,TRBV19,CASNLQGANTEAFF,TGTGCCAGTAATCTACAGGGGGCGAACACTGAAGCTTTCTTT
.,TRBD1,TRBJ1-1,TRBV9,CASSVGTATEAFF,TGTGCCAGCAGCGTTGGGACAGCCACTGAAGCTTTCTTT
few,.,TRBJ2-1,TRBV21-1,CASSTGGEPYNEQFF,TGTGCCAGCAGCACCGGCGGAGAGCCCTACAATGAGCAGTTCTTC
.,TRBD1,TRBJ2-2,TRBV29-1,CSVKDRQNTGELFF,TGCAGCGTTAAGGACAGGCAGAACACCGGGGAGCTGTTTTTT
.,.,TRBJ2-7,TRBV5-1,CASSGGAPYEQYF,TGCGCCAGCAGCGGGGGGGCCCCCTACGAGCAGTACTTC